These 27 T cell receptor beta chains came from one sample sequenced in a study of Ad26.COV2.S vaccination and SARS-CoV-2 variants. As for treatment: about 20 received Ad26.COV2.S at low or high dose, single or two shots; several received placebo; per-sample allocation not given. Sampling was performed 63 days after the first vaccine or placebo injection. Generated by immunoSEQ multiplex PCR, the TCRdb table keeps only in-frame clones and is missing some. Here the sample spans 350,000 to 500,000 clones, approximately 89% being singletons. This specimen was peripheral blood, taken in a trial of Ad26.COV2.S vaccine versus placebo. The receptors come from a person between 18 and 59 years old who received the Ad26.COV2.S COVID-19 vaccine or a placebo.

The chain couples TRBV13 to TRBJ2-3; D may be TRBD1 or TRBD2 (6 bases each). This CDR3 is built from 15 residues. The ends were cut back, 5 bases at V and 4 bases at J, with 16 bases in the middle. The V gene's germline CDR1 is PRHDT and CDR2 FYEKMQ (reference sequence). CDR3 bases: TGTGCCAGCAGCCCCATAGGGGGGCCTTCAGATACGCAGTATTTT. Its translation is CASSPIGGPSDTQYF.

This clone was counted a single time. This rearrangement joins TRBV18 to TRBJ2-2; possibly TRBD2 for D (6 bases). The V end lost 3 bases, the J end lost 2 bases, and 13 bases lay between the germline ends. The CDR3 loop spans 16 amino acids. CDR1 is KGHSH and CDR2 is LQKENI in the germline V gene. The CDR3 DNA sequence: TGTGCCAGCTCACCGGGTCTAGCGATAAACACCGGGGAGCTGTTTTTT. Translated: CASSPGLAINTGELFF.

The rearrangement joins TRBV5-1 to TRBJ2-7; 12 bases align to TRBD2. CDR1 SGHRS and CDR2 YFSETQ come from the germline V gene. The CDR3 covers 17 residues. Trimming at V came to 0 bases and at J to 5 bases, leaving 9 bases not matched to a gene. The CDR3 here is CASSLGISRLAGDEQYV. The CDR3 nucleotides read TGCGCCAGCAGCTTGGGGATTTCGCGACTAGCGGGAGACGAGCAGTACGTC.

The chain has TRBV6-6 and TRBJ2-1; 8 bases are a match to TRBD2. V shed 10 bases, J shed 0 bases, and the junction held 8 bases outside the gene matches. The germline V gene has CDR1 MNHNY and CDR2 SVGAGI (reference sequence). The CDR3 length is 15 residues. Here the CDR3 reads CATLGAGGSYNEQFF. In DNA form, the CDR3 reads TGTGCCACCCTCGGGGCGGGAGGCTCCTACAATGAGCAGTTCTTC.

Concerning this clone: The same CDR3 is also encoded by other DNA sequences in this sample. The chain carries TRBV28 and TRBJ1-4; D is uncertain. The CDR3 consists of 12 residues. V was pared by 5 bases and J by 4 bases, with 5 bases between. Germline CDR1 is MDHEN and CDR2 is SYDVKM. This CDR3 is CASSPFNEKLFF. CDR3 DNA: TGTGCCAGCAGTCCATTTAATGAAAAACTGTTTTTT.

V gene TRBV28 combines with J gene TRBJ2-3, with D possibly matching TRBD1 (6 bases). This CDR3 contains 16 residues. Deletions cut 5 bases from V and 1 base from J, with 16 bases between. Germline CDR1 MDHEN, CDR2 SYDVKM. This chain's CDR3 is CASSLKGDPRTDTQYF. Written as DNA, the CDR3 is TGTGCCAGCAGTCTAAAGGGGGACCCCCGCACAGATACGCAGTATTTT. The full variable domain, with the rest looked up from reference TRBV28 and TRBJ2-3, is DVKVTQSSRYLVKRTGEKVFLECVQDMDHENMFWYRQDPGLGLRLIYFSYDVKMKEKGDIPEGYSVSREKKERFSLILESASTNQTSMYLCASSLKGDPRTDTQYFGPGTRLTVL.

In this sample, this clone turned up a few times. This chain links TRBV6-5 with TRBJ2-1; maybe TRBD2 (5 bases). The germline CDR1 and CDR2 sequences are MNHEY and SVGAGI. V lost 0 bases and J lost 1, with 10 bases in between. The CDR3 totals 16 residues. The CDR3 sequence is CASSYSSGGSYNEQFF. The CDR3, as DNA: TGTGCCAGCAGTTACTCGAGTGGAGGTTCCTACAATGAGCAGTTCTTC.

The chain couples TRBV7-2 to TRBJ2-7; no clear D gene. V gave up 1 base and J gave up 3 bases, with 13 bases separating them. Germline CDR1 and CDR2: SGHTA and FQGNSA. CDR3 length: 15 residues. The CDR3 region is CASSLGANSLYEQYV. The CDR3 bases are TGTGCCAGCAGCTTAGGAGCGAACAGCCTCTACGAGCAGTACGTC.

This clone was counted a single time. The CDR3 reads CASSQGSFGERAGSPLHF. The CDR3 coding sequence is TGTGCCAGCAGCCAAGGGTCGTTTGGAGAACGAGCCGGTTCACCCCTCCACTTT. J is TRBJ1-6 and V is TRBV4-2; D not certain. From germline, CDR1 is LGHNA and CDR2 YNFKEQ. Deletions cut 1 base from V and 9 bases from J, with 22 bases between. The CDR3 has 18 amino acids.

This chain links TRBV2 with TRBJ2-3; D is uncertain. This CDR3 is built from 11 residues. Per the germline V gene, CDR1 is SNHLY and CDR2 is FYNNEI. The V end was cut by 7 bases, the J end by 3 bases, with 5 bases between. The CDR3 nucleotides are TGTGCCAGCACCGGTACAGATACGCAGTATTTT. Translating it yields CASTGTDTQYF. Full variable domain (remainder filled in from reference TRBV2 and TRBJ2-3): EPEVTQTPSHQVTQMGQEVILRCVPISNHLYFYWYRQILGQKVEFLVSFYNNEISEKSEIFDDQFSVERPDGSNFTLKIRSTKLEDSAMYFCASTGTDTQYFGPGTRLTVL.

The CDR3 spells CASSQDRIQDYTEAFF. CDR3 in DNA: TGTGCCAGCAGCCAAGATCGGATACAGGACTACACTGAAGCTTTCTTT. The chain recombines TRBV3-1 (or the pseudogene TRBV3-2) with TRBJ1-1; D possibly corresponds to TRBD1 (5 bases). Trimming took 0 bases from V and 3 from J, leaving 14 bases between them. CDR1 is LGHDT, CDR2 YNNKEL, per germline (reference sequence). The CDR3 contains 16 residues.

The chain carries TRBV5-4 and TRBJ2-5; TRBD1 agrees at 7 bases. The CDR3 extends over 15 amino acids. The germline gives CDR1 SGHNT, CDR2 YYREEE (reference sequence). The junction had 6 bases not matched to a gene; V was cut back by 2 bases and J by 2 bases. The CDR3 loop reads CASSLGGVRQETQYF. The CDR3 nucleotides are TGTGCCAGCAGCTTAGGGGGCGTGAGGCAAGAGACCCAGTACTTC. The variable domain in full, completed from reference TRBV5-4 and TRBJ2-5, reads ETGVTQSPTHLIKTRGQQVTLRCSSQSGHNTVSWYQQALGQGPQFIFQYYREEENGRGNFPPRFSGLQFPNYSSELNVNALELDDSALYLCASSLGGVRQETQYFGPGTRLLVL.

J is TRBJ2-3 and V is TRBV2; TRBD1 or TRBD2 may be the D gene (5 bases each). V dropped 2 bases and J dropped 15 bases, with 18 bases sitting between them. Germline CDR1 and CDR2: SNHLY and FYNNEI. The CDR3 loop spans 13 amino acids. CDR3 amino acids: CASSELAGTTAYF. CDR3 nucleotides: TGTGCCAGCAGTGAACTAGCCGGGACCACGGCATATTTT.

This clone was seen a single time. V is TRBV7-2 and J is TRBJ1-2; no definite D call. V lost 2 bases and J lost 2, with 6 bases in between. Germline V gives CDR1 SGHTA, CDR2 FQGNSA. The CDR3 loop spans 13 amino acids. The CDR3 reads CASSLQENYGYTF. Written as DNA, the CDR3 is TGTGCCAGCAGCTTACAGGAAAACTATGGCTACACCTTC.

This clone was counted once. The chain employs TRBV14 and TRBJ1-4, with D possibly matching TRBD1 (5 bases). Trimming left V 4 bases short and J 4 bases short, with 10 bases between. The CDR3 covers 14 residues. Germline CDR1 is SGHDN and CDR2 is FVKESK. CDR3 protein: CASSRDSNNEKLFF. CDR3 in DNA: TGTGCCAGCAGCCGGGACTCGAATAATGAAAAACTGTTTTTT.

This chain connects TRBV2 to TRBJ1-1, with D perhaps TRBD1 (5 bases). The CDR3 has 14 residues. Per germline, CDR1 SNHLY and CDR2 FYNNEI. The V gene lost 4 bases and the J gene lost 4 bases, with 13 bases spanning the gap. CDR3 in DNA: TGTGCCAGCAGTGCCACGACAGACTTCACTGAAGCTTTCTTT. As protein: CASSATTDFTEAFF. The whole variable domain, remainder taken from reference TRBV2 and TRBJ1-1, is EPEVTQTPSHQVTQMGQEVILRCVPISNHLYFYWYRQILGQKVEFLVSFYNNEISEKSEIFDDQFSVERPDGSNFTLKIRSTKLEDSAMYFCASSATTDFTEAFFGQGTRLTVV.

The chain is built from TRBV9 and TRBJ2-2, with 8 bases aligning to TRBD2. Looked up from germline, CDR1 is SGDLS and CDR2 is YYNGEE. This CDR3 has 17 amino acids. The V and J ends lost 0 bases and 4 bases, in that order; junction bases with no gene match: 8. The CDR3 here is CASSVAGAGGGTGELFF. CDR3 nucleotides: TGTGCCAGCAGCGTAGCGGGTGCGGGAGGAGGCACCGGGGAGCTGTTTTTT.

This chain joins TRBV6-5 and TRBJ1-1, with D uncertain. The CDR3 loop spans 15 amino acids. The germline V gene encodes CDR1 MNHEY and CDR2 SVGAGI. Between the trimmed V and J ends, which lost 4 bases and 5 bases, there was a span of 17 bases. CDR3 amino acids: CASSFSGPKRTEAFF. CDR3 coding DNA: TGTGCCAGCAGTTTCTCGGGCCCAAAGAGGACTGAAGCTTTCTTT.

This clone was recorded only once. CDR3 region: CASSQGIPSQVQTQYF. The CDR3 bases are TGCGCCAGCAGCCAAGGGATCCCTTCACAGGTACAAACGCAGTATTTT. The rearrangement links TRBV4-3 to TRBJ2-3; TRBD1 is a possible D gene (5 bases). V lost 1 base, J lost 9 bases, and 20 bases lay in between. The germline V gene has CDR1 LGHNA and CDR2 YSLEER. This CDR3 region has 16 residues.

This clone has only a few counts. The chain is built from TRBV6-5 and TRBJ1-6; D is unresolved. Germline-derived CDR1 and CDR2 are MNHEY and SVGAGI. V dropped 5 bases and J dropped 6 bases, with 8 bases sitting between them. The CDR3 contains 13 residues. The CDR3 loop reads CASSLMGNSPLHF. CDR3 in DNA: TGTGCCAGCAGTCTGATGGGTAATTCACCCCTCCACTTT.

The chain joins TRBV5-1 to TRBJ2-5, with unresolved D. V dropped 0 bases and J dropped 7 bases, with 13 bases sitting between them. CDR3 length equals 14 residues. Germline V lookup: CDR1 SGHRS, CDR2 YFSETQ. The CDR3 DNA is TGCGCCAGCAGCTTGGAACGCGCCCAATTGACCCAGTACTTC. Translated, it gives CASSLERAQLTQYF.

Only one count was recorded for this clone. The chain joins TRBV19 to TRBJ2-3; 10 bases align to TRBD1. With V trimmed by 7 bases and J by 3 bases, 7 bases remained unmatched. The CDR3 length is 15 residues. Germline CDR1 is LNHDA and CDR2 is SQIVND (reference sequence). The CDR3 DNA reads as TGTGCCAGTACCTCCAGGGACAGGGGTACAGATACGCAGTATTTT. This translates into CASTSRDRGTDTQYF.

In this sample, this clone turned up once. The V and J genes are TRBV6-6 and TRBJ1-5; tentatively, D is TRBD1 (5 bases). There are 15 residues in the CDR3. V was shortened by 5 bases and J by 3 bases, with 14 bases between the two germline ends. CDR1 MNHNY and CDR2 SVGAGI come from the germline V gene (reference sequence). The CDR3 nucleotides read TGTGCCAGCAGTATTCACGACAGCCTCAATCAGCCCCAGCATTTT. This codes for CASSIHDSLNQPQHF.

CDR3 in DNA: TGCGCCAGCAGCTCCGGGACAGTTACCTACGAGCAGTACTTC. Protein product: CASSSGTVTYEQYF. The V and J genes are TRBV5-1 and TRBJ2-7; 7 bases map to TRBD1. J was trimmed by 2 bases and V by 3 bases; bases with no gene match: 5. Germline CDR1 and CDR2: SGHRS and YFSETQ. The CDR3 has 14 amino acids.

The genes are TRBV19 and TRBJ1-4; 8 positions agree with TRBD1. CDR1 is LNHDA and CDR2 is SQIVND in the germline V gene (reference sequence). Losses at the gene ends were 8 bases for V and 2 bases for J; bases not matched to a gene: 10. This CDR3 is built from 16 residues. The CDR3 here is CASLDDRGTTNEKLFF. The CDR3 nucleotides are TGTGCCAGTCTTGACGACAGGGGAACTACTAATGAAAAACTGTTTTTT.

The chain links TRBV7-9 to TRBJ1-3; D gene uncertain. The V and J ends lost 2 bases and 2 bases respectively, with 7 bases between them. This CDR3 contains 14 residues. The V gene's germline CDR1 is SEHNR and CDR2 FQNEAQ (reference sequence). This chain's CDR3 is CASSLTRAGNTIYF. The DNA of the CDR3 is TGTGCCAGCAGCTTAACGAGGGCTGGAAACACCATATATTTT.

The chain couples TRBV9 to TRBJ2-7; D call uncertain. The germline gives CDR1 SGDLS, CDR2 YYNGEE. Trimming took off 5 bases at V and 10 bases at J, with 28 bases between the two ends. The CDR3 covers 16 residues. CDR3 coding DNA: TGTGCCAGCAGTGTGGACGCCTCGGTCTACGGTTGGGGACAGTACTTC. This gives the protein CASSVDASVYGWGQYF. Full variable domain (rest looked up from reference TRBV9 and TRBJ2-7): DSGVTQTPKHLITATGQRVTLRCSPRSGDLSVYWYQQSLDQGLQFLIQYYNGEERAKGNILERFSAQQFPDLHSELNLSSLELGDSALYFCASSVDASVYGWGQYFGPGTRLTVT.